The following is a T cell receptor (beta chain) sequence with its context. Its antigen is undetermined. The sample is drawn from a study of OX40 agonist ivuxolimab in advanced cancers. Study-level background: The patients received ivuxolimab by intravenous route every 2 weeks at 0.01 to 10 mg/kg.

Study-level points and caveats: Both blood CD4+ and CD8+ T cells showed clonal growth by week 6 at 0.1 to 3.0 mg/kg. The expanded peripheral T cells' antigen specificity was not determined.

Repertoires were generated with immunoSEQ multiplex PCR, while TCRdb's copy carries only in-frame clones and drops some. The profile shows roughly 100,000 clones, just under 95% of them singletons. This TCR derives from an adult with an advanced solid tumor such as melanoma, head and neck, liver or kidney cancer. The input for sequencing was CD4+ or CD8+ T cells sorted from blood, taken in a trial of the OX40 agonist ivuxolimab.

In DNA form, the CDR3 reads TGCGCCAGCAGCGGGCAGCCCAATCAGCCCCAGCATTTT. As protein: CASSGQPNQPQHF. The genes are TRBV5-1 and TRBJ1-5, with D unresolved. The CDR3 consists of 13 residues. V was cut by 4 bases and J by 3 bases, with 8 bases left in between. CDR1 SGHRS and CDR2 YFSETQ come from the germline V gene.